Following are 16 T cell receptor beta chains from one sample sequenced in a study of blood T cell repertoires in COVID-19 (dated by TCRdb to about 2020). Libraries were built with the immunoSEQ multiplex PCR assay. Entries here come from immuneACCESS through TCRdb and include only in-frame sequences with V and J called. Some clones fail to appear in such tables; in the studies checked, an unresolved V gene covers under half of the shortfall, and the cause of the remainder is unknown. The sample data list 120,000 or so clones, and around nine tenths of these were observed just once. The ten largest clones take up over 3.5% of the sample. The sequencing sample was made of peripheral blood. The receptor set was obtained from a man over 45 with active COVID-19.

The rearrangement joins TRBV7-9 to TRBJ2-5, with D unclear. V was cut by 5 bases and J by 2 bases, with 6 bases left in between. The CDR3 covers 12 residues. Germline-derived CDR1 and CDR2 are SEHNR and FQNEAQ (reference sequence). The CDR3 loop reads CASSINQETQYF. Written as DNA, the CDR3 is TGTGCCAGCAGCATAAATCAAGAGACCCAGTACTTC.

DNA of the CDR3: TGTGCCAGCAGTGAAGGTTTACAGGGGACTGAAGCTTTCTTT. Residues: CASSEGLQGTEAFF. The rearrangement joins TRBV6-1 to TRBJ1-1; 7 bases fit TRBD1. The junction had 4 bases not matched to a gene; V was cut back by 1 base and J by 5 bases. The length of the CDR3 is 14 residues. Germline CDR1 reads MNHNS; CDR2 reads SASEGT.

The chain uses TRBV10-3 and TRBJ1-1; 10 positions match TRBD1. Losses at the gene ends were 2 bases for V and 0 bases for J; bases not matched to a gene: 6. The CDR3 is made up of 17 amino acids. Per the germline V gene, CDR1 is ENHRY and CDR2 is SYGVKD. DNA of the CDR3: TGTGCCATCAGTGAGGCGGGACAGGGGTCTTTGAACACTGAAGCTTTCTTT. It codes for CAISEAGQGSLNTEAFF.

CDR3 amino acids: CASGAFSSYNEQFF. CDR3 DNA: TGTGCCAGCGGGGCTTTCAGCTCCTACAATGAGCAGTTCTTC. The chain carries TRBV18 and TRBJ2-1; D may be TRBD1 (5 bases). Germline-derived CDR1 and CDR2 are KGHSH and LQKENI. The CDR3 length is 14 residues. Trimming took off 8 bases at V and 0 bases at J, with 11 bases between the two ends. The full variable domain, with the rest looked up from reference TRBV18 and TRBJ2-1, is NAGVMQNPRHLVRRRGQEARLRCSPMKGHSHVYWYRQLPEEGLKFMVYLQKENIIDESGMPKERFSAEFPKEGPSILRIQQVVRGDSAAYFCASGAFSSYNEQFFGPGTRLTVL.

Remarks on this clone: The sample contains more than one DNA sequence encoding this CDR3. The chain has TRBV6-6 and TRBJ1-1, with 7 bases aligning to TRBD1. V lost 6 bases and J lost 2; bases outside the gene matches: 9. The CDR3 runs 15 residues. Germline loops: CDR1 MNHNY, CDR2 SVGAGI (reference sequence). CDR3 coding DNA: TGTGCCAGCAGCCTCGCCCGGGACAGTAACACTGAAGCTTTCTTT. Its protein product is CASSLARDSNTEAFF.

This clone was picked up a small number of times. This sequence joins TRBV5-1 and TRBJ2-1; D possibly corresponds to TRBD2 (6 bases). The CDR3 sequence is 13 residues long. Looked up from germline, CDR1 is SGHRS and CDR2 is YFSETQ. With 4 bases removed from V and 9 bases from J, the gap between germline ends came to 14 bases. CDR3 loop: CASSGPGGAEQFF. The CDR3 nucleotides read TGCGCCAGCAGCGGACCCGGGGGAGCTGAGCAGTTCTTC. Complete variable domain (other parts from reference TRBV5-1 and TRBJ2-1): KAGVTQTPRYLIKTRGQQVTLSCSPISGHRSVSWYQQTPGQGLQFLFEYFSETQRNKGNFPGRFSGRQFSNSRSEMNVSTLELGDSALYLCASSGPGGAEQFFGPGTRLTVL.

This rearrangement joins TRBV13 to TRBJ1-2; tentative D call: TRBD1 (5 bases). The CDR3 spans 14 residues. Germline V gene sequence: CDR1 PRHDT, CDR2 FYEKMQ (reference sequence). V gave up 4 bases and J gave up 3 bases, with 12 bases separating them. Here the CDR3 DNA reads TGTGCCAGCAGCTACTCAGGGAGGCACTATGGCTACACCTTC. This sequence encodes CASSYSGRHYGYTF.

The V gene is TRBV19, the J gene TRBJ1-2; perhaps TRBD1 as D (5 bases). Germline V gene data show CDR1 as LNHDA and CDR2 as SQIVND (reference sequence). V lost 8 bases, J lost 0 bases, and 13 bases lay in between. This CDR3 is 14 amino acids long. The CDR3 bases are TGTGCCAGTGCCCGGGGGGGAGCTAACTATGGCTACACCTTC. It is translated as CASARGGANYGYTF.

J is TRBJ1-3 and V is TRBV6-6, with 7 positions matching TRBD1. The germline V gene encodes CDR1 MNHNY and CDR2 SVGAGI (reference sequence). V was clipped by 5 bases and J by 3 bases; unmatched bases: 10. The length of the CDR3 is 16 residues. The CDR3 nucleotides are TGTGCCAGCAGTAAGGAGGGACAGCGAGATGGAAACACCATATATTTT. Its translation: CASSKEGQRDGNTIYF.

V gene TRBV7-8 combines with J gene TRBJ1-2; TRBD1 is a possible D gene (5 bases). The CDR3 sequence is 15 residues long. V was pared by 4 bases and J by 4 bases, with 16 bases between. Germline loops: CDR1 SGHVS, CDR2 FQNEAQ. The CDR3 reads CASSSNLQGFYGYTF. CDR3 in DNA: TGTGCCAGCAGCTCCAATCTCCAGGGATTCTATGGCTACACCTTC.

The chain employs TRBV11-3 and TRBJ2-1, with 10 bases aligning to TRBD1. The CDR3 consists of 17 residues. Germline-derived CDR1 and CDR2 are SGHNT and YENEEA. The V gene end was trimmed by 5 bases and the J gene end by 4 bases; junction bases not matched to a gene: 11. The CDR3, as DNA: TGTGCCAGCAGCCCGTTGGGGACAGGGGAGATTTACAATGAGCAGTTCTTC. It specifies CASSPLGTGEIYNEQFF.

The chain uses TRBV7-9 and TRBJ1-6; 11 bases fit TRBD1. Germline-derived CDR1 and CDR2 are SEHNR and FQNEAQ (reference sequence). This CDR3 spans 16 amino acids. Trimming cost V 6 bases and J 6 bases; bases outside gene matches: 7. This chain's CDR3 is CASSLDRGPPNSPLHF. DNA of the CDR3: TGTGCCAGCAGTCTGGACAGGGGGCCCCCTAATTCACCCCTCCACTTT. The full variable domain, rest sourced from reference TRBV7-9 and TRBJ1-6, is DTGVSQNPRHKITKRGQNVTFRCDPISEHNRLYWYRQTLGQGPEFLTYFQNEAQLEKSRLLSDRFSAERPKGSFSTLEIQRTEQGDSAMYLCASSLDRGPPNSPLHFGNGTRLTVT.

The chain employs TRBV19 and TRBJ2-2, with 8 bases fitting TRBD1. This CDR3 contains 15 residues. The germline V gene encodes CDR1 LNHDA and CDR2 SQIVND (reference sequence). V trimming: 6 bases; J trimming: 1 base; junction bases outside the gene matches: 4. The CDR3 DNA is TGTGCCAGTAGGACCGGGACAGGGAACACCGGGGAGCTGTTTTTT. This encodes CASRTGTGNTGELFF.

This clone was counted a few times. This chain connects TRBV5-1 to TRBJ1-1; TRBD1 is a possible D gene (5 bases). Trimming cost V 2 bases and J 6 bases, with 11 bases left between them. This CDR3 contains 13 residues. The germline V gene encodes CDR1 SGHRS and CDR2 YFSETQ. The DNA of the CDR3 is TGCGCCAGCAGCTTCCAGGGAGGCCCTGAAGCTTTCTTT. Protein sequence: CASSFQGGPEAFF.

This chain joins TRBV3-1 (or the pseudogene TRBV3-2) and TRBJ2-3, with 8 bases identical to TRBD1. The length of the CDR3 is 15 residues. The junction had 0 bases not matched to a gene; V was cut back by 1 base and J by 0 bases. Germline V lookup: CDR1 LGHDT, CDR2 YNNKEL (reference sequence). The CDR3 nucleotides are TGTGCCAGCAGCCAAGGACAGGGGAGCACAGATACGCAGTATTTT. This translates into CASSQGQGSTDTQYF.

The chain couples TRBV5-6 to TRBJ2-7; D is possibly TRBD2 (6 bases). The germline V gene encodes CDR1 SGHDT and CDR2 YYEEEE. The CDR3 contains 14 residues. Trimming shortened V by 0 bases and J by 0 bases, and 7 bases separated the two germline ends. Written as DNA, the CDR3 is TGTGCCAGCAGCTTGGTGGGGGGCTCCTACGAGCAGTACTTC. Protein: CASSLVGGSYEQYF.